This T cell receptor beta chain comes out of a study of blood T cell repertoires in COVID-19. CDR1 is LGHDT, CDR2 YNNKEL, per germline (reference sequence). J lost 5 bases, V lost 5 bases, and 3 bases had no gene match. This CDR3 comprises 15 residues. This clone has a handful of counts. How the authors handled the data: The assay estimated nucleated cells by amplifying reference gene primers. Measured with immunoSEQ multiplex PCR; TCRdb has only the in-frame clones, and not every one. The DNA gave D and trimming, while V, J and clone size come from that table. The sample records approximately 80,000 clones, roughly 78% being singletons.

The sequence was collected from a man aged 60 to 75 with acute or convalescent COVID-19. The sample was peripheral blood. The genes are TRBV3-1 (or the pseudogene TRBV3-2) and TRBJ2-5; 15 nucleotides match TRBD2. In DNA form, the CDR3 reads TGTGCCAGCAGCTACGGACTAGCGGGGGGGGAGACCCAGTACTTC. As protein: CASSYGLAGGETQYF.